The present entry profiles one TCR beta chain with its context. The repertoire was sequenced with immunoSEQ multiplex PCR; TCRdb's copy has only in-frame clones and lacks some. The sample comprises over 80,000 clones, 90% to 95% of which are singletons, and 1.7% rests with the top ten. This record comes from a study of blood T cell repertoires in COVID-19. V shed 6 bases and J shed 1 base, with 13 bases lying between them. The CDR3 contains 14 residues. Per the germline V gene, CDR1 is LNHDA and CDR2 is SQIVND (reference sequence). This sequence originates from a man in his fifties or sixties with acute or convalescent COVID-19. The chain links TRBV19 to TRBJ2-7; possible D gene TRBD1, 5 bases. The sequenced sample consisted of peripheral blood. CDR3 DNA sequence: TGTGCCAGTAGGTGTGGGGCTGTTTCCTACGAGCAGTACTTC. This translates into CASRCGAVSYEQYF.